This T cell receptor beta chain was recovered during a study of shared T cell receptors in the human thymus. Germline V CDR1 and CDR2: LNHDA, SQIVND (reference sequence). Between the trimmed V and J ends, which lost 5 bases and 6 bases, there was a span of 16 bases. This CDR3 spans 14 amino acids. Profiling relied on immunoSEQ multiplex PCR, and the TCRdb table lists in-frame clones only, not all of them. The sample has roughly 710,000 clones, 70% to 90% seen once. These data were likewise used in another study, on human thymus T cells. From that second work: Infants served as donors; they were healthy and Finnish and were having corrective surgery for congenital heart defects. Resections were taken during corrective heart surgery, and the thymus tissue came from these. Related research examined unrelated individuals and reported that their thymic repertoires overlapped highly.

The sample was thymocytes. The chain couples TRBV19 to TRBJ1-2; D perhaps matches TRBD1 (6 bases). The TCR comes from a girl less than two years old with a congenital heart defect. CDR3 region: CASSLYREGNGYTF. The CDR3 DNA sequence: TGTGCCAGTAGTCTATACAGGGAAGGGAATGGCTACACCTTC. Supplemented by reference TRBV19 and TRBJ1-2, the full variable domain reads DGGITQSPKYLFRKEGQNVTLSCEQNLNHDAMYWYRQDPGQGLRLIYYSQIVNDFQKGDIAEGYSVSREKKESFPLTVTSAQKNPTAFYLCASSLYREGNGYTFGSGTRLTVV.